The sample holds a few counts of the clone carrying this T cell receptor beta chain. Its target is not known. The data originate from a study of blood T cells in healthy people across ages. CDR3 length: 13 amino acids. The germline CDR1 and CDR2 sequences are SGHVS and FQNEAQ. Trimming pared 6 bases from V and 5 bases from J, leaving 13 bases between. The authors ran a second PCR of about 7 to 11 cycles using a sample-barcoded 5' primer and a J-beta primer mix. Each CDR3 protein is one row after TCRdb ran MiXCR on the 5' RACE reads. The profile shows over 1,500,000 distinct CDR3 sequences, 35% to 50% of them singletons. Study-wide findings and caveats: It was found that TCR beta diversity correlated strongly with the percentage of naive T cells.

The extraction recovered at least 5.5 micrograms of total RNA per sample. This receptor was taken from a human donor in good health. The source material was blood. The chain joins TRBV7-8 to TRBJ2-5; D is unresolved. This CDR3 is CASSLTSVETQYF. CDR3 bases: TGTGCCAGCAGTCTAACGTCAGTCGAGACCCAGTACTTC.